Each of the 3 T cell receptor beta chains below was sequenced from the same sample in a study of regulatory T cells in long-lasting Graves disease. CDR3 regions were amplified by Arm-PCR using iRepertoire HTBI primers to build TCR beta libraries. One entry per CDR3 protein, called by TCRdb with MiXCR from the multiplex PCR reads. The data hold around 500,000 distinct CDR3 sequences, with less than 15% observed a single time. Time point: newly diagnosed GD, antithyroid drugs for less than 3 months. Construction of the TCR library relied on RNA isolated from PBMCs. These same records also appear under a second study, on T cells in Graves' hyperthyroidism and ophthalmopathy.

The sample here was peripheral blood mononuclear cells (PBMCs), taken at new diagnosis, from a patient treated with antithyroid drugs. Receptor source: a man under 40 with Graves disease.

This clonotype came up many times. The rearrangement joins TRBV27 to TRBJ1-5; D is possibly TRBD1 (5 bases). Germline values: CDR1 MNHEY, CDR2 SMNVEV (reference sequence). Trimming left V 4 bases short and J 6 bases short, with 10 bases between. This CDR3 has 13 residues. This chain's CDR3 is CASSSRGFQPQHF. The CDR3 DNA reads as TGTGCCAGCAGTTCTAGGGGCTTTCAGCCCCAGCATTTT.

This clonotype was detected ten times or more. V and J are TRBV7-2 and TRBJ2-3; 7 nucleotides align to TRBD2. The CDR3 sequence is 19 residues long. Germline CDR1 SGHTA, CDR2 FQGNSA. V trimming: 0 bases; J trimming: 2 bases; junction bases outside the gene matches: 14. In DNA form, the CDR3 reads TGTGCCAGCAGCTTAGCTGCGTATGGGGGAGGGCCGAACACAGATACGCAGTATTTT. Translated: CASSLAAYGGGPNTDTQYF.

Many counts were recorded for this clonotype. The chain couples TRBV5-1 to TRBJ2-1; 10 bases line up with TRBD2. The CDR3 has 14 amino acids. Trimming took 7 bases from V and 9 from J; bases not matched to a gene: 10. Germline V gene sequence: CDR1 SGHRS, CDR2 YFSETQ. The CDR3 spells CASRGVAGGGEQFF. The CDR3 coding sequence is TGCGCCAGCCGGGGTGTAGCGGGAGGAGGTGAGCAGTTCTTC.